A selection of T cell receptor beta chains follows, all from one sample in a study of cytomegalovirus exposure and HLA in healthy donors. The assay was immunoSEQ multiplex PCR, and TCRdb's table has in-frame clones only and misses some. The sample contains under 200,000 clones, around 80% of which appear only once. Sequencing was done on a sample of PBMCs. The receptors were sampled from a woman under 30 in good health and CMV-seronegative. The CDR3 runs from the conserved cysteine through the conserved F or W. Clone size, where shown, is once, few, many, or a class for clones that have expanded.

v_call | clone_size | cdr3_aa
TRBV6-5 | . | CASSTRQRGNTEAFF
TRBV6-1 | . | CASSLGGRANEQYF
TRBV19 | . | CASRGTGLAGGPYNEQFF
TRBV27 | . | CASNSGDSYNEQFF
TRBV27 | . | CASSLSGTAYEQYF
TRBV14 | . | CASSPSGSYEQYF
TRBV28 | . | CASSTQTGGSNQPQHF
TRBV5-1 | . | CASSDRDRLFF
TRBV6-1 | . | CASNHPGLSYEQYF
TRBV5-1 | . | CASSLASVLQETQYF
TRBV5-6 | . | CASSLGQGSYEQYF
TRBV9 | . | CASSVASWPETQYF
TRBV27 | once | CASSPDSNSNQPQHF
TRBV4-3 | . | CASSQEREQGYGYTF
TRBV18 | . | CASSPPAGPPSNTEAFF
TRBV6-5 | . | CASSYFGSGKQETQYF
TRBV28 | . | CASSSGTVFNEQFF
TRBV6-5 | once | CATLTGSYGYTF